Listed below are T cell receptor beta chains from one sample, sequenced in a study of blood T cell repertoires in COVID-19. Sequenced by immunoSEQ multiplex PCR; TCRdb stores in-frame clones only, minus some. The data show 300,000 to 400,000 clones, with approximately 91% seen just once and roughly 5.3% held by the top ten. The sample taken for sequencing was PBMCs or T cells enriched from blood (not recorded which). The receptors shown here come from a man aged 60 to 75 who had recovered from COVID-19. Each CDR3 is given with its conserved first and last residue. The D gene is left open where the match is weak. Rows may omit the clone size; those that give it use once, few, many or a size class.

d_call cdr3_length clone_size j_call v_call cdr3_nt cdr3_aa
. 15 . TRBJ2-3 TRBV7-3 TGTGCCAGCAGTCTTATTAGCGGCAGCACAGATACGCAGTATTTT CASSLISGSTDTQYF
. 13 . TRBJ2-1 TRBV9 TGTGCCAGCAGCGCCACCTCCGGGAGTGAGCAGTTCTTC CASSATSGSEQFF
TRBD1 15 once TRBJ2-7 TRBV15 TGTGCCACCAGCAGAGAAGGGACAGGGGAAGACGAGCAGTACTTC CATSREGTGEDEQYF
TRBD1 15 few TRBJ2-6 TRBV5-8 TGTGCCAGCAGCCTGACAGGGGCTGGGGCCAACGTCCTGACTTTC CASSLTGAGANVLTF
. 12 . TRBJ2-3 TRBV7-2 TGTGCCAGCAGCCTCAGGGTAGATACGCAGTATTTT CASSLRVDTQYF
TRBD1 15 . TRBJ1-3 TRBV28 TGTGCCAGCAGTGCGCCAGGGGGCTCTGGAAACACCATATATTTT CASSAPGGSGNTIYF
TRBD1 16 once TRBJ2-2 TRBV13 TGTGCCAGCAGCCACTCAATGGGACAGCCAACCGGGGAGCTGTTTTTT CASSHSMGQPTGELFF
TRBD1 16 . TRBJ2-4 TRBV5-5 TGTGCCAGCAGCTCGGACAGGGCACTAGCCAAAAACATTCAGTACTTC CASSSDRALAKNIQYF
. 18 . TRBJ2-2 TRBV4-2 TGTGCCAGCAGCCAAGATACAACGGGGGTATTGGACACCGGGGAGCTGTTTTTT CASSQDTTGVLDTGELFF
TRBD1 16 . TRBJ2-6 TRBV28 TGTGCCAGCAGTTTAAACAGGGGAACTGGGGCCAACGTCCTGACTTTC CASSLNRGTGANVLTF
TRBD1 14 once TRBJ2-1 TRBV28 TGTGCCACTCATGCAGGGGGTAGGCAGGGCGAGCAGTTCTTC CATHAGGRQGEQFF
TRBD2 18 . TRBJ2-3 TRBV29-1 TGCAGCGTTGAATTCGTTTTGGGGCGGGAGGAGAGAGCAGATACGCAGTATTTT CSVEFVLGREERADTQYF
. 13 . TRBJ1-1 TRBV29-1 TGCAGCGTTGACGAGACTCAAGACACTGAAGCTTTCTTT CSVDETQDTEAFF
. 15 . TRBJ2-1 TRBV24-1 TGTGCCACCAGTGATTTCCAGGACAGCTACAATGAGCAGTTCTTC CATSDFQDSYNEQFF
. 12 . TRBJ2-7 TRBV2 TGTGCCAGCAGGGGAGGCGTGTACGAGCAGTACTTC CASRGGVYEQYF
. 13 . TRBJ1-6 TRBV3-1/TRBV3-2 TGTGCCAGCAGCTTCCGACGGGATTCACCCCTCCACTTT CASSFRRDSPLHF
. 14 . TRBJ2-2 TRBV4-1 TGCGCCAGCAGCGCACAGGGTAACACCGGGGAGCTGTTTTTT CASSAQGNTGELFF
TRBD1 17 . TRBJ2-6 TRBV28 TGTGCCAGCAGTTTCTCGACAGGGGGCCCTGGGGCCAACGTCCTGACTTTC CASSFSTGGPGANVLTF
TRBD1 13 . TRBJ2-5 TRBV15 TGTGCCACCACCCCGGGACAGCGAGAGACCCAGTACTTC CATTPGQRETQYF
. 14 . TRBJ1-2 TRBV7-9 TGTGCCAGCAGAGATTACAGTGGGCTCTATGGCTACACCTTC CASRDYSGLYGYTF
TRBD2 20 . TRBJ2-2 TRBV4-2 TGTGCCAGCAGCCAAAAGGTGGGGACTAGCGGAAAACCACCCCCCGGGGAGCTGTTTTTT CASSQKVGTSGKPPPGELFF
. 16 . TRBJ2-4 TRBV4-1 TGCGCCAGCAGCCAACCCTACCTACTAGCCAAAAACATTCAGTACTTC CASSQPYLLAKNIQYF
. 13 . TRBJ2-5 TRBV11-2 TGTGCCAGCAGCTTGTACAACCAAGAGACCCAGTACTTC CASSLYNQETQYF
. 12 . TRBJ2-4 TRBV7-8 TGTGCCAGCAGCCAAACAGGAAACATTCAGTACTTC CASSQTGNIQYF
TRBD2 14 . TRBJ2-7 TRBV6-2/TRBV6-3 TGTGCCAGCAGTGATAGCGGGAGGGGAAACGAGCAGTACTTC CASSDSGRGNEQYF
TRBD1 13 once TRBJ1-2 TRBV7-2 TGTGCCAGCTATTCGGGACAGGGGTATGGCGGCACCTTC CASYSGQGYGGTF
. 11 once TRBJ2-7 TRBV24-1 TGTGCCACCAGTGTTGGTTACAGGCAGTACTTC CATSVGYRQYF
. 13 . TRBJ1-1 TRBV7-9 TGTGCCAGCAGCTTTGCTAGACTCGCTGAAGCTTTCTTT CASSFARLAEAFF
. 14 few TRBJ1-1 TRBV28 TGTGCCAGCAGTCAGGTGCAGGGGTACACTGAAGCTTTCTTT CASSQVQGYTEAFF
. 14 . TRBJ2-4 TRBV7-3 TGTGCCAGCAGCTTAGGTGCAGGGGCGAACATTCAGTACTTC CASSLGAGANIQYF
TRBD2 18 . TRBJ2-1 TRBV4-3 TGCGCCAGCAGCCAAGTAGAGAAAGGACTAGCGGGCTACAATGAGCAGTTCTTC CASSQVEKGLAGYNEQFF
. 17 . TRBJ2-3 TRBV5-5 TGTGCCAGCAGCTTGGCCTTGTCGGCCCGAGGGATAGATACGCAGTATTTT CASSLALSARGIDTQYF
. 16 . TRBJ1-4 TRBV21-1 TGTGCCAGCAGCAAAGCTAGTGAGTCTCCTAATGAAAAACTGTTTTTT CASSKASESPNEKLFF
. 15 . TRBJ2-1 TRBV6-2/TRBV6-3 TGTGCCAGCAGTTACGTCCTAGTGTCCTACAATGAGCAGTTCTTC CASSYVLVSYNEQFF
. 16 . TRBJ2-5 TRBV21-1 TGTGCCAGCAGCCGGTGCGGGAGGCCGATTGAAGAGACCCAGTACTTC CASSRCGRPIEETQYF
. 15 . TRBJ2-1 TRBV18 TGTGCCAGTTCACCATCAAACGGGGGACTCCTTGAGCAGTTCTTC CASSPSNGGLLEQFF
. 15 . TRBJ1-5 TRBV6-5 TGTGCCAGCAGTCAGATCGGATTGCGGAATCAGCCCCAGCATTTT CASSQIGLRNQPQHF
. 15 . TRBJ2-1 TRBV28 TGTGCCTCGAGGGTGGGAGATGGATCCTACAATGAGCAGTTCTTC CASRVGDGSYNEQFF
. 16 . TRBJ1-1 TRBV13 TGTGCCAGCAGCTCTCCTGACAGGACCGGGGTGACTGAAGCTTTCTTT CASSSPDRTGVTEAFF
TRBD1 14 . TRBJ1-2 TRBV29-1 TGCAGCGTTGCTAAGGGACAGGGGGCCGGTGGCTACACCTTC CSVAKGQGAGGYTF
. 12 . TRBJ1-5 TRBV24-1 TGTGCCACCAGTGATTCCATCCAGCCCCAGCATTTT CATSDSIQPQHF
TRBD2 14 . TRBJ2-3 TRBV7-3 TGTGCCAGCAGCCCGGGGGGTAGCACAGATACGCAGTATTTT CASSPGGSTDTQYF
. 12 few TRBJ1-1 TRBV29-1 TGCAGCGTGCAGGGCCCGAACACTGAAGCTTTCTTT CSVQGPNTEAFF
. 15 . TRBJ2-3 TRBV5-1 TGCGCCAGCAGCTTGGTTGGCAGATCCACAGATACGCAGTATTTT CASSLVGRSTDTQYF
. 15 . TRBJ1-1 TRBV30 TGTGCCTGGGGTGCCCCAAAGACTGTAAACACTGAAGCTTTCTTT CAWGAPKTVNTEAFF
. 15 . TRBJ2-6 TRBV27 TGTGCCAGCAGTTTAAGGAGCTCTGGGGCCAACGTCCTGACTTTC CASSLRSSGANVLTF
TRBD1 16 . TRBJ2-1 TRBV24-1 TGTGCCACCAGTGATTATCGACAGGGTATCTACAATGAGCAGTTCTTC CATSDYRQGIYNEQFF
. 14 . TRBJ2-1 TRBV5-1 TGCGCCAGCAGCGCGGGACTCTCCAACAATGAGCAGTTCTTC CASSAGLSNNEQFF
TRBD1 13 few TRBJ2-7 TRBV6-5 TGTGCCAGCAGTCGGACAGGGGTGGATGAGCAGTACTTC CASSRTGVDEQYF
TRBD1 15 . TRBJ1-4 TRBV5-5 TGTGCCAGCAGTTTTACAGGGGTCCGACAAGAAAAACTGTTTTTT CASSFTGVRQEKLFF
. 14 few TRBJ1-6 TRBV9 TGTGCCAGCAGCCTTACAGGGTATAATTCACCCCTCCACTTT CASSLTGYNSPLHF
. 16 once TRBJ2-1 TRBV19 TGTGCCAGTAAAGTGTGGGGGCAGGGCAGTGACAATGAGCAGTTCTTC CASKVWGQGSDNEQFF
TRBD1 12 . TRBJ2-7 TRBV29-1 TGCAGCGTGCCGGGACAGAGCTACGAGCAGTACTTC CSVPGQSYEQYF
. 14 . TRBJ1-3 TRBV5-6 TGTGCCAGCAGCTTGTCAGGGGCTGGAAACACCATATATTTT CASSLSGAGNTIYF
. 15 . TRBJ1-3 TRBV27 TGTGCCAGCAGGTTACAGGGACTCTCTGGAAACACCATATATTTT CASRLQGLSGNTIYF
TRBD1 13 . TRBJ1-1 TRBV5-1 TGCGCCAGCAGCTTCCAGGGGGCCACTGAAGCTTTCTTT CASSFQGATEAFF
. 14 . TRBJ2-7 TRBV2 TGTGCCAGCAGCCCTAGGGACTTTGCCTACGAGCAGTACTTC CASSPRDFAYEQYF
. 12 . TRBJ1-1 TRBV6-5 TGTGCCAGCTGCAGCTGGCGGACTGAAGCTTTCTTT CASCSWRTEAFF